The rows below give T cell receptor beta chains drawn from one sample of a study of blood T cell repertoires in COVID-19. Profiling relied on immunoSEQ multiplex PCR, and the TCRdb table lists in-frame clones only, not all of them. The data hold 450,000 or so clones, with about 88% observed a single time. Source material: peripheral blood. Receptors originate from a woman in her thirties or forties with COVID-19, enrolled during active disease. The CDR3 runs from the conserved cysteine through the conserved F or W. Fields, in order: clone size, V gene, J gene, D gene, CDR3 protein, CDR3 DNA. D genes are given only for firm matches. Not every row has a clone size; where given, it reads once, few, many or a size class.

size: NA; V: TRBV7-9; J: TRBJ1-4; D: NA; CDR3: CASSPVGAATNEKLFF; DNA: TGTGCCAGCAGCCCCGTTGGGGCTGCAACTAATGAAAAACTGTTTTTT
size: NA; V: TRBV28; J: TRBJ1-4; D: TRBD1; CDR3: CASSFAGTGSRKLFF; DNA: TGTGCCAGCAGTTTTGCCGGGACAGGGTCACGGAAACTGTTTTTT
size: NA; V: TRBV5-4; J: TRBJ1-2; D: NA; CDR3: CASSLVSGEVSNYGYTF; DNA: TGTGCCAGCAGCTTGGTGTCAGGGGAAGTTTCGAACTATGGCTACACCTTC
size: NA; V: TRBV7-8; J: TRBJ1-2; D: NA; CDR3: CASSLTGGYTF; DNA: TGTGCCAGCAGCTTAACGGGTGGCTACACCTTC
size: NA; V: TRBV28; J: TRBJ1-2; D: NA; CDR3: CASTGGPYGYTF; DNA: TGTGCCAGCACCGGGGGTCCCTATGGCTACACCTTC
size: NA; V: TRBV12-5; J: TRBJ2-1; D: NA; CDR3: CASGLVREFF; DNA: TGTGCTAGTGGTTTGGTACGGGAGTTCTTC
size: NA; V: TRBV28; J: TRBJ2-1; D: TRBD2; CDR3: CASSLPPFRAGGRGVNEQFF; DNA: TGTGCCAGCAGTTTACCCCCATTCCGAGCGGGGGGCCGGGGGGTGAATGAGCAGTTCTTC
size: NA; V: TRBV7-8; J: TRBJ1-5; D: NA; CDR3: CASSLPFQPQHF; DNA: TGTGCCAGCAGCCTTCCTTTCCAGCCCCAGCATTTT
size: NA; V: TRBV9; J: TRBJ2-5; D: NA; CDR3: CASSVGTQETQYF; DNA: TGTGCCAGCAGCGTAGGAACACAAGAGACCCAGTACTTC
size: NA; V: TRBV6-6; J: TRBJ1-1; D: NA; CDR3: CASSRGSNTEAFF; DNA: TGTGCCAGCAGTAGGGGGAGCAACACTGAAGCTTTCTTT
size: once; V: TRBV18; J: TRBJ2-1; D: TRBD2; CDR3: CASSPPVGGFNEQFF; DNA: TGTGCCAGCTCACCACCGGTCGGGGGGTTTAATGAGCAGTTCTTC
size: NA; V: TRBV19; J: TRBJ1-1; D: NA; CDR3: CASSTHGGTEAFF; DNA: TGTGCCAGTAGCACACACGGGGGGACTGAAGCTTTCTTT
size: NA; V: TRBV5-1; J: TRBJ2-3; D: TRBD2; CDR3: CASSLRLSGGNTQYF; DNA: TGCGCCAGCAGCTTACGGCTTAGCGGGGGTAATACGCAGTATTTT
size: NA; V: TRBV18; J: TRBJ1-5; D: NA; CDR3: CASSPGADQPQHF; DNA: TGTGCCAGCTCACCGGGGGCGGATCAGCCCCAGCATTTT
size: NA; V: TRBV12-5; J: TRBJ1-2; D: NA; CDR3: CASAQTGRPYGYTF; DNA: TGTGCTAGTGCCCAAACAGGGAGACCTTATGGCTACACCTTC
size: NA; V: TRBV27; J: TRBJ1-1; D: NA; CDR3: CASTQLMGGTEAFF; DNA: TGTGCCAGCACCCAATTAATGGGGGGAACTGAAGCTTTCTTT
size: NA; V: TRBV27; J: TRBJ1-1; D: TRBD1; CDR3: CASSLSWGRGRVSTEAFF; DNA: TGTGCCAGCAGTTTAAGTTGGGGCAGGGGGCGCGTGAGCACTGAAGCTTTCTTT
size: NA; V: TRBV4-3; J: TRBJ2-1; D: NA; CDR3: CASSQIRRTNEQFF; DNA: TGCGCCAGCAGCCAGATTCGGCGGACTAATGAGCAGTTCTTC
size: NA; V: TRBV19; J: TRBJ1-5; D: NA; CDR3: CASSIVNIANQPQHF; DNA: TGTGCCAGTAGTATAGTCAACATAGCCAATCAGCCCCAGCATTTT
size: NA; V: TRBV18; J: TRBJ2-2; D: TRBD2; CDR3: CASSPPLRGRTGELFF; DNA: TGTGCCAGCTCACCACCGCTTCGCGGGAGGACCGGGGAGCTGTTTTTT